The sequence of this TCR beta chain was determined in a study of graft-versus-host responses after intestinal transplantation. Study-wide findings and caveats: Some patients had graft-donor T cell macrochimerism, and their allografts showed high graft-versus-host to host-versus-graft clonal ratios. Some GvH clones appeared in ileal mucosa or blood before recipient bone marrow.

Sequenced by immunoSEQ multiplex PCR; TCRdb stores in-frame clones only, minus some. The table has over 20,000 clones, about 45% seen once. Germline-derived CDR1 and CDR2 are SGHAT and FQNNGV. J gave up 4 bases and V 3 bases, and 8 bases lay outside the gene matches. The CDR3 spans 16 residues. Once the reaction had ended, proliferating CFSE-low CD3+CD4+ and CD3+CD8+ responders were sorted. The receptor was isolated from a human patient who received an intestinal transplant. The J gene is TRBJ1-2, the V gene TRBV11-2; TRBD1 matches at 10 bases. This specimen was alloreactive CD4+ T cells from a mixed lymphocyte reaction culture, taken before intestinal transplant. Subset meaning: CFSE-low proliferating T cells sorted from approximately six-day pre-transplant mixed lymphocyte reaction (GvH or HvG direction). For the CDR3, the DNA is TGTGCCAGCAGCTTGGCTGGGACAGGGGTACTCTATGGCTACACCTTC. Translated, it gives CASSLAGTGVLYGYTF.